The entry below describes one TCR beta chain. This sample was taken from a study of molecular identifiers for immune sequencing clone quantification. Germline lookup yields CDR1 SGHDT and CDR2 YYEEEE. J gave up 5 bases and V 0 bases, and 7 bases lay outside the gene matches. This CDR3 comprises 16 residues. Each CDR3 protein gets one entry after TCRdb re-called the PCR reads with MiXCR. The sample includes about 640,000 distinct CDR3 sequences, 20% of them seen just once. The sequenced material came from naive CD8+ T cells from blood, with Jurkat cell RNA spiked in. Noted subset: FACS-sorted CD8+CD4-CCR7+CD45RA+ naive T cells. The receptor comes from a human donor in good health. Some libraries in this study had Jurkat cell RNA spiked in. This chain joins TRBV5-6 and TRBJ2-5; TRBD2 matches 10 bases. DNA for the CDR3: TGTGCCAGCAGCTTGGGAGTACTAGCGGGGATGGAGACCCAGTACTTC. This translates into CASSLGVLAGMETQYF.